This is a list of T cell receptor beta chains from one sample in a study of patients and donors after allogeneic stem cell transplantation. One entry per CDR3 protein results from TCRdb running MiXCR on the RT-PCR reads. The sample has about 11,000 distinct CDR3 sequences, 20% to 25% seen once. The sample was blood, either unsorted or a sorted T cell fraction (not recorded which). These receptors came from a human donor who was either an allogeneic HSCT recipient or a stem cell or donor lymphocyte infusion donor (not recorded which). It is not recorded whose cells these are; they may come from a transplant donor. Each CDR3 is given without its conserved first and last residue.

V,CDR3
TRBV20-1,SENPDRGNWGTEAF
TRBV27,ASSPGTASTYYEQY
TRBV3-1,ASSQASTGRNSPLH
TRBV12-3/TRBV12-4,ASSFLSGDDEQF
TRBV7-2,ASSLARTGGGTEAF
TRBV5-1,ASSTGLAGGRGDTQY
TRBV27,ASSPTQGVETQY
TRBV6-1,ASRGQGNGGNTIY
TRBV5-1,ASSLDGGMNTEAF
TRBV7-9,ASSFRLEGRDYGYT
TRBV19,ASREREKLF
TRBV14,ASSGTVSSYNSPLH
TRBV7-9,ASSPMNGGLPNYGYT
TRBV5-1,ASSIPDRLSTDTQY
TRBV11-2,ASSARGQFRETQY
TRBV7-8,ASSSQTADTQY
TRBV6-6,ASTEQGGYSEQF
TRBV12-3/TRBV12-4,ASSLRGRETQY
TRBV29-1,SVEPSGTDTQY
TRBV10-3,AISGQAEAF
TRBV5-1,ASSPGTGTEAF
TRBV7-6,ASSSGQHNEQF
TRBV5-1,ASSLGQGLYEQY
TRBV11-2,ASSSRDGKNTEAF
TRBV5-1,ASSLAAVKNTEAF
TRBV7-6,ASRAAGFSGNTIY
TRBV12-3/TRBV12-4,ASSLRGSGANVLT
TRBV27,ASSLIGQFDSYNEQF
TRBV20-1,SARDPRSKNTEAF
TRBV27,ASSFNGHPNYGYT
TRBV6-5,ASGTASEYGYT
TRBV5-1,ASSLGEAREQY
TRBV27,ASSQRRDYGYT
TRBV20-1,SASLAFRYTEAF
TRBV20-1,SASRVNQPQH
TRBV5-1,ASSLGSVTDTQY
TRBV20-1,SASSPGGYNEQF
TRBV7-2,ACSLQERQGEKLF
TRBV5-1,ASSLSGANTEAF
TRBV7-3,ASSPGGDSPLH
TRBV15,ATSRGGLAGTDTQY
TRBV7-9,ASTPGTATLYNSPLH
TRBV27,ASSPTPGTYGYT
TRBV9,ASSLDRSYSGNTIY
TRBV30,AWSFSQEAF
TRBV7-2,ASSPGQGNTEAF
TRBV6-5,ATGTGREQPQH
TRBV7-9,ANATLAGGSEGEQF
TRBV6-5,ASSYSASGGANNEQF
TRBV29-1,SVEKGNYGYT
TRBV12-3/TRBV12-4,ASSLDFLGNTIY
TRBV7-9,ASSPLGTSGHNEQF
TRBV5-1,ASSFDHGGGAGEQY
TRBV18,ASSVGQSIEAF
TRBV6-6,ASSYADGTKTDTQY
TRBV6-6,ASSTRQGLREAF
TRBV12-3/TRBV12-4,ASSTGQGNTQY
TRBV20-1,SARAGDFSGNTIY
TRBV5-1,ASSGTEIQETQY
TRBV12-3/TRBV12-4,ASSLDVWAEAF